Sequencing of this TCR beta chain was carried out in a study of T cell responses to AZD1222 COVID-19 vaccine. About the research overall: Recipients boosted at about 4 weeks or about 12 weeks are pooled. Regarding the study as a whole: There were repertoire samples only from the period after the peak T cell response. Spike-specific TCR breadth and depth went up after people got two AZD1222 doses.

Libraries were prepared by immunoSEQ multiplex PCR; TCRdb keeps only in-frame clonotypes and omits some of them. The profile shows roughly 120,000 clones, roughly 88% of them singletons. There are 14 residues in the CDR3. Germline V lookup: CDR1 SGHRS, CDR2 YFSETQ. The V and J ends lost 0 bases and 10 bases respectively, with 16 bases between them. To note about this clone: Its target is not known.

The sequence was obtained from an adult in good health. The V and J genes are TRBV5-1 and TRBJ1-2; D is perhaps TRBD1 (6 bases). This sample comprised peripheral blood, obtained on day 0 of AZD1222 vaccination. The CDR3 region is CASSLDLTGTDYTF. CDR3 in DNA: TGCGCCAGCAGCTTGGACCTTACAGGGACTGACTACACCTTC.